The source of this T cell receptor beta chain is a study of T cell responses to AZD1222 COVID-19 vaccine. Study-wide results and caveats: Baseline testing showed seropositivity in only a handful of AZD1222 recipients. Clonal diversity was possibly underestimated, and white British individuals and females predominated among donors. The reported proportion of spike-specific TCRs targeting unmutated variant regions was nearly half.

Measured with immunoSEQ multiplex PCR; TCRdb has only the in-frame clones, and not every one. The data show 200,000 or so clones, with just under 90% seen just once and 5% to 7.5% held by the top ten. The V end lost 9 bases, the J end lost 0 bases, and 14 bases lay between the germline ends. The length of the CDR3 is 15 residues. CDR1 is SEHNR and CDR2 is FQNEAQ in the germline V gene (reference sequence). To note about this clone: The antigen is undetermined.

The receptor comes from an adult in good health. The chain recombines TRBV7-9 with TRBJ1-4, with TRBD1 as a possible D gene (6 bases). The sequencing used peripheral blood, collected on day 0 of AZD1222 vaccination. The CDR3 spells CASGGKGATNEKLFF. Written as DNA, the CDR3 is TGTGCCAGTGGGGGCAAGGGTGCAACTAATGAAAAACTGTTTTTT.